The source of this TCR beta chain is a study of T cell repertoires in cytomegalovirus infection. One entry per CDR3 protein results from TCRdb running MiXCR on the reads. The table records 130,000 or so distinct CDR3 sequences, roughly 6.5% of them present only once. Study-level findings and limits: Based on cumulative public TCR beta family frequency, carriers of CMV plus the relevant HLA were identified.

At least ten counts were recorded for this clonotype. The target antigen is unknown. The CDR3 loop spans 18 amino acids. Germline V lookup: CDR1 SEHNR, CDR2 FQNEAQ (reference sequence). V dropped 6 bases and J dropped 0; count of bases not matched to a gene: 15. This TCR was recovered from a human donor in good health (CMV status not recorded). Some clones in this sample may be carry-over from other donors' samples. The chain combines TRBV7-9 with TRBJ2-7; 9 bases agree with TRBD2. The sample was PBMCs. The CDR3 bases are TGTGCCAGCAGTTTACCTCTCTCTAGCGGGGATAGCTCCTACGAGCAGTACTTC. Translating it yields CASSLPLSSGDSSYEQYF.